This entry concerns a single T cell receptor (beta chain). All the donors were Caucasian adults who lived in Nashville, Tennessee. The sample belongs to a study of shared clonotypes between healthy human individuals. The CDR3 extends over 22 amino acids. V lost 0 bases and J 0 bases, leaving 27 bases between the germline ends. Only in-frame clones appear in the TCRdb table, and some are missing; sequencing was by immunoSEQ multiplex PCR. The repertoire has 600,000 to 700,000 clones, about 80% of them found once; the top ten carry around 1.8%. The specimen sequenced was memory CD4+ T cells sorted from blood. Subset indicated: CD45RA-negative fraction. The chain carries TRBV23-1 and TRBJ2-1; D might be TRBD1 or TRBD2, each matching 6 bases. TRBV23-1 is labeled an ORF, and its function is uncertain. The sequence derives from a woman aged 25 to 45 in good health. In DNA, the CDR3 is TGCGCCAGCAGTCAATCGATGCAGGCACCATCCCTACGGGGGCTCTCCTACAATGAGCAGTTCTTC. Translated, it gives CASSQSMQAPSLRGLSYNEQFF.